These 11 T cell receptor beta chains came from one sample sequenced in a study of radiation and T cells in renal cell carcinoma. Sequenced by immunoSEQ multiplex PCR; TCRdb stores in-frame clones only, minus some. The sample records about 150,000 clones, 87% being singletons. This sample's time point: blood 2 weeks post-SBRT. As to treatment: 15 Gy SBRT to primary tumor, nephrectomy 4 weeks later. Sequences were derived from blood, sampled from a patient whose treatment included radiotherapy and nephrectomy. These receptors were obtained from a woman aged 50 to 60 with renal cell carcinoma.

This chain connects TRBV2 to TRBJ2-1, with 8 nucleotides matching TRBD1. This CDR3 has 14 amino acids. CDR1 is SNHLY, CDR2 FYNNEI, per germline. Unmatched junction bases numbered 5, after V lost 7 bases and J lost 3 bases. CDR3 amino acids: CASTGQGLYNEQFF. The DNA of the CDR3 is TGTGCCAGCACCGGACAGGGACTCTACAATGAGCAGTTCTTC.

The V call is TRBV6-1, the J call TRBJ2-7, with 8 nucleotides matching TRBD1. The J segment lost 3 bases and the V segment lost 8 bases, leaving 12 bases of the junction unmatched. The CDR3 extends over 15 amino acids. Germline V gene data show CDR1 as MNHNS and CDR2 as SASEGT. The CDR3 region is CASEHPGQGVYEQYF. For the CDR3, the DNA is TGTGCCAGCGAGCACCCCGGACAGGGCGTCTACGAGCAGTACTTC.

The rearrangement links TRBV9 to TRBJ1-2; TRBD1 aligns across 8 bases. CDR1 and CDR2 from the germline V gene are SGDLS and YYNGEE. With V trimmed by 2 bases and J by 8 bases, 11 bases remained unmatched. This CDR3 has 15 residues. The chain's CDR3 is CASSVTQGGIDGYTF. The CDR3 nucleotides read TGTGCCAGCAGCGTGACACAGGGGGGGATCGACGGCTACACCTTC.

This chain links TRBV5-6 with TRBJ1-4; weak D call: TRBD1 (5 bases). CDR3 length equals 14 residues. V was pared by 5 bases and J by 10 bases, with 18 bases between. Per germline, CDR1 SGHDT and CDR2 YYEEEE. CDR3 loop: CASRSGIGIGKLFF. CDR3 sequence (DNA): TGTGCCAGCAGATCAGGGATCGGGATTGGAAAACTGTTTTTT.

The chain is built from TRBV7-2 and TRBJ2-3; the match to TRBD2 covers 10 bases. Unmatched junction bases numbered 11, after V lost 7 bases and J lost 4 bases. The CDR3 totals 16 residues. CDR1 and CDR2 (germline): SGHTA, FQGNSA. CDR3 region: CASIPLSGGAADTQYF. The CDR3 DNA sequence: TGTGCCAGCATCCCCTTAAGCGGGGGGGCTGCAGATACGCAGTATTTT.

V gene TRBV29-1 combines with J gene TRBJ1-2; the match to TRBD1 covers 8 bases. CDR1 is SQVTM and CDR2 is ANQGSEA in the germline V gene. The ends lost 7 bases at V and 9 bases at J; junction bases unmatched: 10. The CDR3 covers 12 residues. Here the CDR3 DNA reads TGCAGCGCCGATCGAGGACAGGGAAGCTACACCTTC. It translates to CSADRGQGSYTF.

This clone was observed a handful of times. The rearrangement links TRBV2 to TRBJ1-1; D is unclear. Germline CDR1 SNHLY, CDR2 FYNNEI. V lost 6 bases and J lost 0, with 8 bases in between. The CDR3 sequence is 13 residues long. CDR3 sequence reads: CASRSDLNTEAFF. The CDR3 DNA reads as TGTGCCAGCAGATCCGACCTGAACACTGAAGCTTTCTTT.

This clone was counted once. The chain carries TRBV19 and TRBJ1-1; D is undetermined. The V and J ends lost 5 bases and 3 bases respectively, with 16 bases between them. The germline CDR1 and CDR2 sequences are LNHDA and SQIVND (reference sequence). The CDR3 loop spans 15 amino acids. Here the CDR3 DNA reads TGTGCCAGTAGTCCCAAGGGTCGGGGATACACTGAAGCTTTCTTT. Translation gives CASSPKGRGYTEAFF.

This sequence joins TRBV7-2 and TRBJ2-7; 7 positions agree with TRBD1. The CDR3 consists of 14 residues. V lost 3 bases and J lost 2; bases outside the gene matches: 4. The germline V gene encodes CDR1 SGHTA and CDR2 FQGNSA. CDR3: CASSFRQGAYEQYF. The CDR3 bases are TGTGCCAGCAGCTTCCGACAGGGAGCCTACGAGCAGTACTTC.

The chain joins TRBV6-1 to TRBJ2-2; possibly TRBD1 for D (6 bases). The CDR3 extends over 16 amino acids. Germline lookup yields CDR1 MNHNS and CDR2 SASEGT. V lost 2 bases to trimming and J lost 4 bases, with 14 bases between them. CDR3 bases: TGTGCCAGCAGTGAACTGGCAGGGGTTAGCACCGGGGAGCTGTTTTTT. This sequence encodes CASSELAGVSTGELFF.

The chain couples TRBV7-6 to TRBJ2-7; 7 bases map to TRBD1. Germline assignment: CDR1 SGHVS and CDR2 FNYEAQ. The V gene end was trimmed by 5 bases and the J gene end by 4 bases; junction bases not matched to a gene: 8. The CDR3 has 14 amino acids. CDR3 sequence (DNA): TGTGCCAGCAGCCAAGCGTCAGGGGGATACGAGCAGTACTTC. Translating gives CASSQASGGYEQYF.